This T cell receptor beta chain appears in the sequencing data of a study of T cells in Graves' hyperthyroidism and ophthalmopathy. This clonotype was observed a handful of times. Researchers took RNA transcripts and amplified the TCR beta CDR3 regions from them. HTBI primers were used for first-round RT-PCR of the TCR CDR3. A single record per CDR3 protein comes from TCRdb applying MiXCR to the multiplex PCR reads. The sample holds fewer than 650,000 distinct CDR3 sequences, over 12% seen once. The CDR3 runs 11 residues. In germline, CDR1 is MNHEY, CDR2 SVGEGT. Trimming shortened V by 5 bases and J by 7 bases, and 9 bases separated the two germline ends.

This sequence was found in a woman aged 40 to 55 with Graves' ophthalmopathy. The sequenced sample consisted of blood. The V call is TRBV6-2 or TRBV6-3, the J call TRBJ2-7; D uncertain. The CDR3 here is CASSLQREQYF. The CDR3, as DNA: TGTGCCAGCAGTCTCCAACGGGAGCAGTACTTC.